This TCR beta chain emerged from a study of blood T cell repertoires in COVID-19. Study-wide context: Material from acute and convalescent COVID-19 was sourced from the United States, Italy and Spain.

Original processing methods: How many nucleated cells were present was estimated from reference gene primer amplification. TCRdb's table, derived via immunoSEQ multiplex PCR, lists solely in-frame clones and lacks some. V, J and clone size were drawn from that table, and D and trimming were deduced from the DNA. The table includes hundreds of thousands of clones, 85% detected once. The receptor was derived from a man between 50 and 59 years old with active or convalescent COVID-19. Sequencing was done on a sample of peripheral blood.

Written as DNA, the CDR3 is TGCGCCAGCAGCGATCTGCCTGCGTGGTCGGGCAATGAGCAGTTCTTC. Translating it yields CASSDLPAWSGNEQFF. The chain has TRBV5-1 and TRBJ2-1; no definite D call. Trimming stripped 4 bases from V and 6 bases from J, with 20 bases between. The CDR3 contains 16 residues. Germline CDR1 reads SGHRS; CDR2 reads YFSETQ.